Below are 32 T cell receptor beta chains sequenced from a single sample in a study of cytomegalovirus exposure and HLA in healthy donors. PCR used 60 Vbeta primers and 13 Jbeta primers. Sequencing used immunoSEQ multiplex PCR; TCRdb keeps in-frame clones, though not all of them. The sample lists more than 90,000 clones, around 83% occurring once. Source material: PBMCs. These receptors came from a man aged 25-45 years in good health and CMV-seronegative.

A word on this clone: The same CDR3 arises from other DNA sequences in this sample as well. The J gene is TRBJ1-1, the V gene TRBV19, with 12 bases that match TRBD1. In germline, CDR1 is LNHDA, CDR2 SQIVND (reference sequence). With 7 bases clipped from V and 0 bases from J, the junction kept 9 bases outside the gene matches. The CDR3 totals 17 residues. In DNA form, the CDR3 reads TGTGCCAGTACCACCGGGACAGGGGGCGAAATGAACACTGAAGCTTTCTTT. Residues: CASTTGTGGEMNTEAFF. The complete variable domain, with remaining parts taken from reference TRBV19 and TRBJ1-1, reads DGGITQSPKYLFRKEGQNVTLSCEQNLNHDAMYWYRQDPGQGLRLIYYSQIVNDFQKGDIAEGYSVSREKKESFPLTVTSAQKNPTAFYLCASTTGTGGEMNTEAFFGQGTRLTVV.

The V and J genes are TRBV4-1 and TRBJ2-3; TRBD2 agrees at 11 bases. Germline CDR1 reads MGHRA; CDR2 reads YSYEKL. CDR3 length: 18 amino acids. Trimming removed 2 bases from V and 3 bases from J; junction bases left unmatched: 10. The CDR3 region has the DNA TGCGCCAGCAGCCAACCGGGACTAGCGGCTCCATCTACAGATACGCAGTATTTT. Protein product: CASSQPGLAAPSTDTQYF.

The chain recombines TRBV5-1 with TRBJ2-5; tentative D call: TRBD1 (7 bases). The ends were cut back, 4 bases at V and 3 bases at J, with 13 bases in the middle. Germline CDR1 and CDR2: SGHRS and YFSETQ. This CDR3 comprises 14 residues. Here the CDR3 reads CASSAAGQKETQYF. The CDR3 nucleotides read TGCGCCAGCAGCGCGGCGGGACAGAAAGAGACCCAGTACTTC.

This clone was recorded once. V gene TRBV7-9 combines with J gene TRBJ2-2; D remains unclear. This CDR3 has 12 residues. Trimming removed 7 bases from V and 3 bases from J, with 6 bases in between. Looked up from germline, CDR1 is SEHNR and CDR2 is FQNEAQ (reference sequence). The CDR3 sequence: CASTLDTGELFF. CDR3 in DNA: TGTGCCAGCACTCTAGACACCGGGGAGCTGTTTTTT.

The rearrangement joins TRBV6-5 to TRBJ2-7; 10 bases match TRBD1. V gave up 2 bases and J gave up 6 bases; unmatched junction bases: 7. CDR3 length: 15 residues. Germline V lookup: CDR1 MNHEY, CDR2 SVGAGI. CDR3 in amino acids: CASSYTGTGVREQYF. In DNA, the CDR3 is TGTGCCAGCAGTTACACCGGGACAGGGGTCCGCGAGCAGTACTTC.

The chain recombines TRBV9 with TRBJ2-3, with 10 bases lining up with TRBD2. After removal of 7 bases from V and 4 bases from J, the junction contained 3 bases not matched to a gene. The CDR3 has 13 residues. Germline lookup yields CDR1 SGDLS and CDR2 YYNGEE. The CDR3 coding sequence is TGTGCCAGCGGAGCGGGGGGGCCAGATACGCAGTATTTT. This codes for CASGAGGPDTQYF.

The genes are TRBV6-5 and TRBJ2-7; a weak D match, TRBD1 (6 bases). Per the germline V gene, CDR1 is MNHEY and CDR2 is SVGAGI. Trimming cost V 7 bases and J 7 bases, with 17 bases left between them. The CDR3 totals 13 residues. The CDR3 sequence is CASTPPTQGEQYF. CDR3 coding DNA: TGTGCCAGCACCCCACCAACCCAGGGGGAGCAGTACTTC.

The V call is TRBV6-5, the J call TRBJ2-7, with D perhaps TRBD2 (5 bases). Germline values: CDR1 MNHEY, CDR2 SVGAGI. The germline V and J ends were trimmed by 0 bases and 9 bases, with 12 bases remaining between them. This CDR3 is built from 13 residues. CDR3 nucleotides: TGTGCCAGCAGTTACTCAATTAGCGAAGGGCAGTACTTC. This codes for CASSYSISEGQYF.

This clone was seen once. The chain recombines TRBV5-6 with TRBJ1-2; D unclear. CDR3 size: 13 residues. Looked up from germline, CDR1 is SGHDT and CDR2 is YYEEEE. The V gene lost 0 bases and the J gene lost 7 bases, with 10 bases spanning the gap. CDR3 sequence: CASSLGHSFGYTF. CDR3 bases: TGTGCCAGCAGCTTGGGACATTCGTTTGGCTACACCTTC.

This chain joins TRBV6-5 and TRBJ2-7; TRBD1 agrees at 7 bases. After removal of 6 bases from V and 2 bases from J, the junction contained 4 bases not matched to a gene. Germline CDR1 and CDR2: MNHEY and SVGAGI. The CDR3 contains 13 residues. The CDR3 DNA reads as TGTGCCAGCAGCCGGGACAGCACCTACGAGCAGTACTTC. The encoded protein is CASSRDSTYEQYF.

This clone has a handful of counts. CDR3 protein: CASSQDRAGGGNSPLHF. CDR3 nucleotides: TGCGCCAGCAGCCAAGATCGGGCAGGGGGAGGTAATTCACCCCTCCACTTT. The chain recombines TRBV4-1 with TRBJ1-6, with 7 bases matching TRBD1. J gave up 6 bases and V 0 bases, and 8 bases lay outside the gene matches. Germline loops: CDR1 MGHRA, CDR2 YSYEKL. The CDR3 runs 17 residues.

The CDR3 reads CASSFGTGLLNTEAFF. The CDR3 DNA reads as TGTGCCAGCAGCTTCGGGACAGGGCTGCTGAACACTGAAGCTTTCTTT. The chain employs TRBV11-1 and TRBJ1-1; 9 nucleotides align to TRBD1. V dropped 3 bases and J dropped 0; count of bases not matched to a gene: 5. The CDR3 contains 16 residues. CDR1 is SGHAT, CDR2 FQDESV, per germline (reference sequence).

This clone was counted once. The rearrangement links TRBV5-1 to TRBJ2-1; TRBD2 is a possible D gene (7 bases). This CDR3 is 13 amino acids long. V lost 4 bases to trimming and J lost 10 bases, with 15 bases between them. The germline V gene has CDR1 SGHRS and CDR2 YFSETQ. CDR3 residues: CASSGGASFEQFF. For the CDR3, the DNA is TGCGCCAGCAGCGGGGGGGCCTCTTTCGAGCAGTTCTTC.

This sequence joins TRBV7-9 and TRBJ1-2, with D hard to call. V was pared by 3 bases and J by 8 bases, with 4 bases between. There are 10 residues in the CDR3. Germline V gene lookup returns CDR1 SEHNR and CDR2 FQNEAQ (reference sequence). The CDR3 DNA sequence: TGTGCCAGCAGCTTGGAGGGCTACACCTTC. This encodes CASSLEGYTF.

The rearrangement links TRBV4-2 to TRBJ1-1; D is perhaps TRBD1 (6 bases). Germline CDR1 and CDR2: LGHNA and YNFKEQ. The length of the CDR3 is 17 residues. V was clipped by 4 bases and J by 1 base, with 19 bases between them. Here the CDR3 reads CASSPSRAGERNTEAFF. In DNA, the CDR3 is TGTGCCAGCAGCCCGTCGCGTGCAGGGGAAAGGAACACTGAAGCTTTCTTT.

There are a few counts of this clone. This chain uses TRBV5-6 with TRBJ2-1; 7 nucleotides agree with TRBD1. Trimming at V came to 8 bases and at J to 0 bases, leaving 8 bases not matched to a gene. Germline CDR1 is SGHDT and CDR2 is YYEEEE. The CDR3 extends over 15 amino acids. The DNA for the CDR3 is TGTGCCAGTCACGGACAGGTGAGCTCCTACAATGAGCAGTTCTTC. Translating gives CASHGQVSSYNEQFF.

The rearrangement uses TRBV6-5 and TRBJ2-7, with 8 nucleotides matching TRBD1. This CDR3 has 14 residues. Looked up from germline, CDR1 is MNHEY and CDR2 is SVGAGI. Unmatched junction bases numbered 1, after V lost 2 bases and J lost 1 base. The CDR3 spells CASSYRTGSYEQYF. The DNA for the CDR3 is TGTGCCAGCAGTTACCGGACAGGGTCCTACGAGCAGTACTTC.

The V gene is TRBV6-1, the J gene TRBJ1-5, with D unclear. Looked up from germline, CDR1 is MNHNS and CDR2 is SASEGT. V shed 2 bases and J shed 3 bases, with 8 bases lying between them. The CDR3 totals 14 residues. The CDR3 loop is CASSEQVNNQPQHF. DNA of the CDR3: TGTGCCAGCAGTGAACAGGTCAACAATCAGCCCCAGCATTTT.

This chain uses TRBV25-1 with TRBJ2-4; 7 positions match TRBD2. The CDR3 runs to 14 residues. Germline V gene lookup returns CDR1 MGHDK and CDR2 SYGVNS. The J segment lost 8 bases and the V segment lost 0 bases, leaving 4 bases of the junction unmatched. The CDR3 region has the DNA TGTGCCAGCAGTGAATATGGGGGGGGGTACATTCAGTACTTC. Protein: CASSEYGGGYIQYF. The full variable domain, with the rest looked up from reference TRBV25-1 and TRBJ2-4, is EADIYQTPRYLVIGTGKKITLECSQTMGHDKMYWYQQDPGMELHLIHYSYGVNSTEKGDLSSESTVSRIRTEHFPLTLESARPSHTSQYLCASSEYGGGYIQYFGAGTRLSVL.

The genes are TRBV5-4 and TRBJ2-1; possible D gene TRBD2, 6 bases. The CDR3 runs to 14 residues. V dropped 0 bases and J dropped 8 bases, with 12 bases sitting between them. The germline CDR1 and CDR2 sequences are SGHNT and YYREEE (reference sequence). The CDR3 sequence is CASSLGLGFDEQFF. The CDR3 bases are TGTGCCAGCAGCTTGGGACTAGGGTTCGATGAGCAGTTCTTC.

The chain carries TRBV4-2 and TRBJ1-5; the D is unclear. The germline V gene encodes CDR1 LGHNA and CDR2 YNFKEQ. The CDR3 is 17 residues long. Deletions cut 1 base from V and 0 bases from J, with 13 bases between. CDR3 region: CASSQVGGDYSNQPQHF. CDR3 nucleotides: TGTGCCAGCAGCCAAGTAGGCGGAGATTATAGCAATCAGCCCCAGCATTTT.

The rearrangement links TRBV20-1 to TRBJ1-1; D perhaps matches TRBD1 (5 bases). Germline V gene data show CDR1 as DFQATT and CDR2 as SNEGSKA (reference sequence). V was pared by 3 bases and J by 3 bases, with 5 bases between. The CDR3 is 11 amino acids. The CDR3 region is CSASRDTEAFF. The CDR3 region has the DNA TGCAGTGCTAGCAGGGACACTGAAGCTTTCTTT.

V is TRBV4-3 and J is TRBJ2-5, with D unclear. Trimming removed 4 bases from V and 0 bases from J, with 6 bases in between. Germline CDR1 is LGHNA and CDR2 is YSLEER. The CDR3 runs to 13 residues. CDR3 nucleotides: TGCGCCAGCAGCCCTTCGGACCAAGAGACCCAGTACTTC. Protein: CASSPSDQETQYF.

This clone has just a few counts. V gene TRBV6-4 combines with J gene TRBJ2-1; 11 nucleotides agree with TRBD2. V dropped 1 base and J dropped 8; count of bases not matched to a gene: 4. In germline, CDR1 is MRHNA, CDR2 SNTAGT. The CDR3 extends over 15 amino acids. The CDR3 sequence: CASSDYSGGADEQFF. CDR3 nucleotides: TGTGCCAGCAGTGACTATAGCGGGGGGGCGGATGAGCAGTTCTTC.

This clone was detected a few times. V usage is TRBV2 and J usage is TRBJ1-6, with TRBD1 as a possible D gene (6 bases). The CDR3 loop spans 14 amino acids. The V end was cut by 11 bases, the J end by 10 bases, with 21 bases between. Germline V CDR1 and CDR2: SNHLY, FYNNEI. The chain's CDR3 is CASGKTVGGSPLHF. The DNA for the CDR3 is TGTGCCTCGGGAAAGACGGTAGGGGGATCACCCCTCCACTTT.

This clone appeared once. The chain joins TRBV11-2 to TRBJ2-3; maybe TRBD2 (6 bases). V was trimmed by 1 base and J by 1 base, leaving 9 bases between them. The CDR3 totals 15 residues. Germline values: CDR1 SGHAT, CDR2 FQNNGV. In nucleotides, the CDR3 is TGTGCCAGCAGCTTAGCGGGGGAGGGCACAGATACGCAGTATTTT. Translation gives CASSLAGEGTDTQYF.

The chain recombines TRBV21-1 with TRBJ1-2; TRBD1 is taken as the D call from the table, unchecked against the DNA. TRBV21-1 is an annotated pseudogene. The CDR3 extends over 11 amino acids. This chain's CDR3 is CASSSHRVETF. CDR3 nucleotides: TGTGCCAGCAGCTCCCACAGGGTGGAGACCTTC.

V gene TRBV6-5 combines with J gene TRBJ1-2; D unresolved. This CDR3 is built from 13 residues. Trimming shortened V by 8 bases and J by 4 bases, and 14 bases separated the two germline ends. Germline loops: CDR1 MNHEY, CDR2 SVGAGI. CDR3: CASGFSLAYGYTF. CDR3 bases: TGTGCCAGCGGGTTCAGCCTAGCCTATGGCTACACCTTC.

CDR3 nucleotides: TGTGCCAGCTCACCTCGGGACAGGGTCAATTCACCCCTCCACTTT. It specifies CASSPRDRVNSPLHF. The chain recombines TRBV18 with TRBJ1-6; the match to TRBD1 covers 9 bases. Germline V gene sequence: CDR1 KGHSH, CDR2 LQKENI. Trimming at V came to 3 bases and at J to 7 bases, leaving 4 bases not matched to a gene. The CDR3 contains 15 residues.

The V call is TRBV7-2, the J call TRBJ2-5; D remains ambiguous. CDR3 length equals 13 residues. Germline V gene data show CDR1 as SGHTA and CDR2 as FQGNSA. The germline V and J ends were trimmed by 1 base and 5 bases, with 8 bases remaining between them. CDR3 sequence: CASSLGSRETQYF. Written as DNA, the CDR3 is TGTGCCAGCAGCTTAGGGTCGAGGGAGACCCAGTACTTC.

The chain links TRBV7-3 to TRBJ2-5, with 7 bases identical to TRBD2. Looked up from germline, CDR1 is SGHTA and CDR2 is FQGTGA. The CDR3 has 15 amino acids. The V and J ends lost 2 bases and 3 bases, in that order; junction bases with no gene match: 6. CDR3 sequence reads: CASSLGGRAEETQYF. For the CDR3, the DNA is TGTGCCAGCAGCTTAGGCGGGAGAGCGGAAGAGACCCAGTACTTC.

V gene TRBV27 combines with J gene TRBJ2-7; 11 bases line up with TRBD1. The CDR3 totals 14 residues. The junction had 5 bases not matched to a gene; V was cut back by 6 bases and J by 4 bases. The germline V gene encodes CDR1 MNHEY and CDR2 SMNVEV (reference sequence). The CDR3 DNA sequence: TGTGCCAGCAGCCCGGGACAGGGGGTTTACGAGCAGTACTTC. This encodes CASSPGQGVYEQYF.